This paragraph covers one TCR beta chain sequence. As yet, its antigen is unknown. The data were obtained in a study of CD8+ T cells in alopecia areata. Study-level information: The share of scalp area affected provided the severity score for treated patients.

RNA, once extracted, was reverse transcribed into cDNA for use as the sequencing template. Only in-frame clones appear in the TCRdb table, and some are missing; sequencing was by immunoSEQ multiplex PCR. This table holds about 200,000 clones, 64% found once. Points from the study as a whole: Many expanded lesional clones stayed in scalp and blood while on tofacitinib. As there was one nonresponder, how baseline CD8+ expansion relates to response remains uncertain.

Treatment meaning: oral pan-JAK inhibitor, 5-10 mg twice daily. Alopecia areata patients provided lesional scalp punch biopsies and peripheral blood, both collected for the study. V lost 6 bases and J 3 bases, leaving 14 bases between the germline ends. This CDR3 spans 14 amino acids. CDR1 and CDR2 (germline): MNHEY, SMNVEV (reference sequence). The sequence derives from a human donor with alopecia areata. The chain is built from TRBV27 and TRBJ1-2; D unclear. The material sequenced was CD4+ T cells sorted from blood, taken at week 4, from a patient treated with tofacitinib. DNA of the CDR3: TGTGCCAGCAGCTCTTTTGGGCATGACTATGGCTACACCTTC. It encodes CASSSFGHDYGYTF.